A single sample is the source of the 31 T cell receptor beta chains below, sequenced in a study of T cell repertoires in cytomegalovirus infection (dated by TCRdb to the late 2010s). The sample was run on an Illumina HiSeq 1500. TCRdb itself trimmed the public reads at Q25 with fastp, ran MiXCR and retained productive beta chains. Rows with a matching CDR3 protein are joined into one entry that keeps the most common DNA and genes. The sample table contains roughly 990,000 distinct CDR3 sequences; only one count was recorded for around 30% of them. In total, the top ten clones hold over 13% of the sample. The treatment or condition label, read with the paper, signifies: in vitro stimulation with specific CMV peptide epitopes to enrich CMV-specific T cells. Their target antigens are unknown. Sequenced material: cultured CD8+ T cells from PBMCs, taken from culture after CMV antigen stimulation. The receptors stem from a human donor in good health (CMV status not recorded). Some clones in this sample may be carry-over from other donors' samples.

This clonotype was observed a few times. This chain links TRBV18 with TRBJ1-1; TRBD1 might be the D (6 bases). Germline values: CDR1 KGHSH, CDR2 LQKENI. V was trimmed by 3 bases and J by 0 bases, leaving 11 bases between them. The CDR3 runs to 15 residues. The CDR3 sequence is CASSPRGGVNTEAFF. The CDR3 DNA is TGTGCCAGCTCACCGAGGGGGGGGGTGAACACTGAAGCTTTCTTT.

The table lists this clonotype with many counts. This rearrangement joins TRBV6-1 to TRBJ2-1; weak D call: TRBD2 (5 bases). Trimming removed 5 bases from V and 9 bases from J, with 23 bases in between. The CDR3 length is 16 residues. The germline V gene encodes CDR1 MNHNS and CDR2 SASEGT. In DNA, the CDR3 is TGTGCCAGCAGTCACGGAAAGGCCTATCAGGACTCTGAGCAGTTCTTC. This encodes CASSHGKAYQDSEQFF.

The CDR3 DNA is TGTGCCAGCAGTGAATGGCACGAGCAGTACTTC. This translates into CASSEWHEQYF. This chain joins TRBV6-1 and TRBJ2-7; D uncertain. The CDR3 sequence is 11 residues long. Germline V gene sequence: CDR1 MNHNS, CDR2 SASEGT. V dropped 2 bases and J dropped 5 bases, with 4 bases sitting between them.

The CDR3 spells CASSFLQGYGYTF. The CDR3 DNA reads TGTGCCAGCAGTTTCCTACAGGGTTATGGCTACACCTTC. The chain has TRBV27 and TRBJ1-2; TRBD1 might be the D (6 bases). Per the germline V gene, CDR1 is MNHEY and CDR2 is SMNVEV (reference sequence). The CDR3 extends over 13 amino acids. V lost 3 bases, J lost 5 bases, and 10 bases lay in between.

The rearrangement links TRBV6-6 to TRBJ1-1; TRBD1 matches 7 bases. Unmatched junction bases numbered 7, after V lost 8 bases and J lost 7 bases. The CDR3 length is 12 residues. In germline, CDR1 is MNHNY, CDR2 SVGAGI (reference sequence). This CDR3 is CASGGQKIEAFF. CDR3 bases: TGTGCCAGCGGGGGACAGAAAATTGAAGCTTTCTTT.

This clonotype was seen many times. The V gene is TRBV11-1, the J gene TRBJ2-1; possible D gene TRBD2, 6 bases. Trimming cost V 0 bases and J 4 bases, with 7 bases left between them. Per the germline V gene, CDR1 is SGHAT and CDR2 is FQDESV (reference sequence). CDR3 length: 14 residues. The CDR3 sequence: CASSLAAGYNEQFF. CDR3 bases: TGTGCCAGCAGCTTAGCTGCGGGATACAATGAGCAGTTCTTC. Using reference TRBV11-1 and TRBJ2-1 for the parts outside the CDR3, the full variable domain is EAEVAQSPRYKITEKSQAVAFWCDPISGHATLYWYRQILGQGPELLVQFQDESVVDDSQLPKDRFSAERLKGVDSTLKIQPAELGDSAMYLCASSLAAGYNEQFFGPGTRLTVL.

The chain links TRBV25-1 to TRBJ2-3; TRBD2 aligns across 7 bases. V lost 2 bases, J lost 0 bases, and 11 bases stayed unmatched. Germline assignment: CDR1 MGHDK and CDR2 SYGVNS. There are 18 residues in the CDR3. CDR3 in DNA: TGTGCCAGCAGTGAAATGGAGAGAGCGGGGCCTAGCACAGATACGCAGTATTTT. This codes for CASSEMERAGPSTDTQYF.

This clonotype appeared a few times. The rearrangement uses TRBV19 and TRBJ1-2; unclear D gene. The CDR3 is 14 residues long. V lost 5 bases and J lost 6, with 16 bases in between. The germline gives CDR1 LNHDA, CDR2 SQIVND (reference sequence). The CDR3 DNA sequence: TGTGCCAGTAGTCTCCTCGGTAGAACCCATGGCTACACCTTC. It is translated as CASSLLGRTHGYTF.

The CDR3 protein is CASSRRGSNTGELFF. The CDR3 DNA sequence: TGTGCCAGCAGCCGCAGGGGGTCGAACACCGGGGAGCTGTTTTTT. J is TRBJ2-2 and V is TRBV11-3; 7 nucleotides line up with TRBD1. This CDR3 region has 15 residues. Germline V gene lookup returns CDR1 SGHNT and CDR2 YENEEA. The V gene end was trimmed by 5 bases and the J gene end by 0 bases; junction bases not matched to a gene: 3.

The rearrangement joins TRBV28 to TRBJ2-7, with D uncertain. This CDR3 spans 14 amino acids. V lost 5 bases to trimming and J lost 0 bases, with 11 bases between them. Germline values: CDR1 MDHEN, CDR2 SYDVKM. In DNA form, the CDR3 reads TGTGCCAGCAGTACCCCCTCTAGCTCCTACGAGCAGTACGTC. It codes for CASSTPSSSYEQYV.

This clonotype was picked up a small number of times. The chain uses TRBV5-6 and TRBJ2-1, with D unresolved. Germline loops: CDR1 SGHDT, CDR2 YYEEEE. This CDR3 spans 13 amino acids. The ends were cut back, 0 bases at V and 5 bases at J, with 6 bases in the middle. CDR3 DNA: TGTGCCAGCAGCTTGGGGCACAACAATGAGCAGTTCTTC. Amino acid sequence: CASSLGHNNEQFF. Filled out from reference TRBV5-6 and TRBJ2-1, the complete variable domain reads DAGVTQSPTHLIKTRGQQVTLRCSPKSGHDTVSWYQQALGQGPQFIFQYYEEEERQRGNFPDRFSGHQFPNYSSELNVNALLLGDSALYLCASSLGHNNEQFFGPGTRLTVL.

The J gene is TRBJ2-3, the V gene TRBV6-5; 8 bases align to TRBD1. The germline V gene has CDR1 MNHEY and CDR2 SVGAGI. The CDR3 totals 15 residues. Trimming took 5 bases from V and 2 from J; bases not matched to a gene: 6. CDR3 in DNA: TGTGCCAGCAGTAGCCGGGACAGGTACACAGATACGCAGTATTTT. This translates into CASSSRDRYTDTQYF.

This clonotype came up a few times. J is TRBJ1-4 and V is TRBV7-3; possibly TRBD1 for D (5 bases). This CDR3 region has 14 residues. Deletions cut 2 bases from V and 4 bases from J, with 8 bases between. Per germline, CDR1 SGHTA and CDR2 FQGTGA. For the CDR3, the DNA is TGTGCCAGCAGCTTAGCCAGGGATAATGAAAAACTGTTTTTT. Its translation is CASSLARDNEKLFF.

This clonotype was counted ten times or more. This sequence joins TRBV7-9 and TRBJ2-5, with D perhaps matching TRBD1 (6 bases). CDR3 length: 16 amino acids. V gave up 6 bases and J gave up 2 bases, with 19 bases separating them. The V gene's germline CDR1 is SEHNR and CDR2 FQNEAQ (reference sequence). DNA of the CDR3: TGTGCCAGCAGTCATCTGGAGGACAGTTTACAAGAGACCCAGTACTTC. This codes for CASSHLEDSLQETQYF.

The chain recombines TRBV6-1 with TRBJ2-3, with 7 bases matching TRBD1. The CDR3 runs 16 residues. V lost 6 bases to trimming and J lost 2 bases; unmatched junction nucleotides: 11. Germline CDR1 reads MNHNS; CDR2 reads SASEGT. CDR3 sequence reads: CASRAFDRVDTDTQYF. CDR3 nucleotide sequence: TGTGCCAGCAGAGCGTTCGACAGGGTGGACACAGATACGCAGTATTTT.

The rearrangement uses TRBV25-1 and TRBJ2-3, with TRBD1 identical over 8 bases. V shed 5 bases, J shed 4 bases, and the junction held 8 bases outside the gene matches. Germline V gene sequence: CDR1 MGHDK, CDR2 SYGVNS. The CDR3 totals 15 residues. The CDR3, as DNA: TGTGCCAGCAGTAATCCAGGGGGCGGGGCAGATACGCAGTATTTT. It specifies CASSNPGGGADTQYF.

The chain has TRBV7-4 and TRBJ2-7, with 9 bases aligning to TRBD1. This CDR3 has 14 residues. CDR1 and CDR2 from the germline V gene are SGHVT and SQSDAQ. V was pared by 5 bases and J by 4 bases, with 6 bases of the junction left unmatched. CDR3 sequence (DNA): TGTGCCAGCAGCCGGACAGGGGTTGATTACGAGCAGTACTTC. Amino acids: CASSRTGVDYEQYF. The variable domain in full, with the rest retrieved from reference TRBV7-4 and TRBJ2-7, is GAGVSQSPRYKVAKRGRDVALRCDSISGHVTLYWYRQTLGQGSEVLTYSQSDAQRDKSGRPSGRFSAERPERSVSTLKIQRTEQGDSAVYLCASSRTGVDYEQYFGPGTRLTVT.

The chain has TRBV12-3 or TRBV12-4 and TRBJ2-3; D is undetermined. The CDR3 loop spans 19 amino acids. Trimming left V 5 bases short and J 6 bases short, with 30 bases between. The CDR3 nucleotides read TGTGCCAGCAGTCCACATCCTAGTTTCGGAGAATTCTTCGGGGATACGCAGTATTTT. Amino acid sequence: CASSPHPSFGEFFGDTQYF.

The chain recombines TRBV20-1 with TRBJ1-4, with TRBD1 matching 7 bases. V was clipped by 2 bases and J by 8 bases; unmatched bases: 8. Germline V lookup: CDR1 DFQATT, CDR2 SNEGSKA (reference sequence). CDR3 length: 14 amino acids. CDR3 sequence (DNA): TGCAGTGCTAGAAAGGGGGCGCAGTCCGAAAAACTGTTTTTT. This sequence encodes CSARKGAQSEKLFF.

This clonotype came up many times. This CDR3 reads CASSYSRGLGETQYF. In nucleotides, the CDR3 is TGTGCCAGCAGTTACTCTAGGGGGCTTGGGGAGACCCAGTACTTC. This rearrangement joins TRBV6-5 to TRBJ2-5; 7 bases fit TRBD1. The V gene end was trimmed by 0 bases and the J gene end by 5 bases; junction bases not matched to a gene: 6. The CDR3 is 15 residues long. Germline values: CDR1 MNHEY, CDR2 SVGAGI.

This clonotype was detected only a few times. The genes are TRBV5-4 and TRBJ2-7, with D perhaps given as TRBD1 or TRBD2 (5 bases each). The CDR3 length is 14 residues. Germline-derived CDR1 and CDR2 are SGHNT and YYREEE (reference sequence). Deletions cut 2 bases from V and 2 bases from J, with 11 bases between. CDR3 sequence reads: CASSFLGDAYEQYF. The CDR3 nucleotides are TGTGCCAGCAGCTTTCTGGGGGATGCCTACGAGCAGTACTTC.

This clonotype was detected ten times or more. In nucleotides, the CDR3 is TGTGCCAGCAGCTTACGGGAGCTGTTTTTT. This encodes CASSLRELFF. The rearrangement links TRBV7-8 to TRBJ2-2; no reliable D call. V lost 2 bases and J lost 9, with 1 base in between. Germline V gene lookup returns CDR1 SGHVS and CDR2 FQNEAQ. The length of the CDR3 is 10 residues. Combining the CDR3 with reference TRBV7-8 and TRBJ2-2 gives the whole variable domain GAGVSQSPRYKVAKRGQDVALRCDPISGHVSLFWYQQALGQGPEFLTYFQNEAQLDKSGLPSDRFFAERPEGSVSTLKIQRTQQEDSAVYLCASSLRELFFGEGSRLTVL.

A few counts support this clonotype. This chain uses TRBV12-3 or TRBV12-4 with TRBJ1-3; the D is unclear. V shed 3 bases and J shed 2 bases, with 8 bases lying between them. This CDR3 spans 14 amino acids. The CDR3 loop is CASSFLGPGNTIYF. The CDR3 region has the DNA TGTGCCAGCAGTTTCCTGGGCCCTGGAAACACCATATATTTT.

This clonotype has a handful of counts. CDR3 sequence: CASSTREESNYGYTF. The CDR3 DNA is TGTGCCAGCTCAACCCGCGAAGAATCTAACTATGGCTACACCTTC. V gene TRBV18 combines with J gene TRBJ1-2, with D unresolved. V was trimmed by 5 bases and J by 0 bases, leaving 13 bases between them. CDR1 and CDR2 (germline): KGHSH, LQKENI. The CDR3 spans 15 residues. Together with reference TRBV18 and TRBJ1-2, the CDR3 gives the full variable domain: NAGVMQNPRHLVRRRGQEARLRCSPMKGHSHVYWYRQLPEEGLKFMVYLQKENIIDESGMPKERFSAEFPKEGPSILRIQQVVRGDSAAYFCASSTREESNYGYTFGSGTRLTVV.

J is TRBJ2-5 and V is TRBV20-1; D perhaps matches TRBD2 (5 bases). CDR3 length: 14 amino acids. V lost 5 bases to trimming and J lost 4 bases, with 17 bases between them. The germline V gene encodes CDR1 DFQATT and CDR2 SNEGSKA (reference sequence). CDR3 bases: TGCAGTGCTTCTCTCATGAGGGTAGGAGAGACCCAGTACTTC. It codes for CSASLMRVGETQYF.

V usage is TRBV27 and J usage is TRBJ2-5; TRBD2 agrees at 10 bases. This CDR3 spans 18 amino acids. The V gene end was trimmed by 1 base and the J gene end by 1 base; junction bases not matched to a gene: 9. The V gene's germline CDR1 is MNHEY and CDR2 SMNVEV (reference sequence). The CDR3 DNA reads TGTGCCAGCAGTTTATTTTTCCCTAGCGGGAGAATCCAAGAGACCCAGTACTTC. It specifies CASSLFFPSGRIQETQYF.

This clonotype appeared a few times. The V call is TRBV7-9, the J call TRBJ2-7; 7 bases match TRBD1. The germline V gene encodes CDR1 SEHNR and CDR2 FQNEAQ (reference sequence). With 2 bases clipped from V and 1 base from J, the junction kept 14 bases outside the gene matches. This CDR3 is built from 18 residues. The CDR3 nucleotides read TGTGCCAGCAGCTTAAAAAACAGGGGCCACGACATTTCCTACGAGCAGTACTTC. It codes for CASSLKNRGHDISYEQYF. Filled out from reference TRBV7-9 and TRBJ2-7, the complete variable domain reads DTGVSQNPRHKITKRGQNVTFRCDPISEHNRLYWYRQTLGQGPEFLTYFQNEAQLEKSRLLSDRFSAERPKGSFSTLEIQRTEQGDSAMYLCASSLKNRGHDISYEQYFGPGTRLTVT.

This clonotype was seen repeatedly, ten times or more. The V and J genes are TRBV20-1 and TRBJ1-2; 7 nucleotides align to TRBD1. Germline trimming cut 0 bases from V and 2 bases from J; bases unmatched to any gene: 0. CDR1 and CDR2 from the germline V gene are DFQATT and SNEGSKA (reference sequence). This CDR3 region has 13 residues. CDR3 amino acids: CSARDRGNYGYTF. The CDR3 nucleotides read TGCAGTGCTAGAGACAGGGGGAACTATGGCTACACCTTC.

The chain is built from TRBV28 and TRBJ2-1, with 8 bases lining up with TRBD2. Per germline, CDR1 MDHEN and CDR2 SYDVKM. This CDR3 comprises 13 residues. The V gene end was trimmed by 8 bases and the J gene end by 2 bases; junction bases not matched to a gene: 2. The CDR3 loop reads CASRGGTYNEQFF. CDR3 bases: TGTGCCAGCCGGGGGGGGACCTACAATGAGCAGTTCTTC.

This clonotype was detected only once. The chain links TRBV7-1 to TRBJ2-2; D not certain. TRBV7-1 is reported as an ORF; its role is uncertain. V was shortened by 4 bases and J by 1 base, with 10 bases between the two germline ends. This CDR3 has 15 residues. The CDR3 sequence: CASSWLEQNTGELFF. In nucleotides, the CDR3 is TGTGCCAGCAGCTGGCTGGAACAGAACACCGGGGAGCTGTTTTTT.

The chain carries TRBV10-3 and TRBJ2-2; D is unclear. CDR1 and CDR2 (germline): ENHRY, SYGVKD. Trimming took 4 bases from V and 4 from J, leaving 10 bases between them. The CDR3 has 14 amino acids. CDR3 nucleotides: TGTGCCATCAGTGGCGGCGTAGGCACCGGGGAGCTGTTTTTT. As protein: CAISGGVGTGELFF.